The rows below give T cell receptor beta chains drawn from one sample of a study of a mutant IDH1 vaccine in newly diagnosed glioma. TCRdb keeps only in-frame clones here, not all; method: immunoSEQ multiplex PCR. The table includes 65,000 or so clones, approximately 84% detected once. No cognate antigen is known for these TCRs. Here the sequenced sample was PBMCs, taken from a glioma patient whose treatment included an IDH1 peptide vaccine. The source is a man younger than 40 with glioma. The CDR3 runs from the conserved cysteine through the conserved F or W. A D gene is named only where the DNA matches it firmly. Clone size is stated in some rows and not others, as once, few, many or a class when expanded.

TRBV7-8	.	TRBD2	TRBJ2-5	CASSLAGGNQETQYF	TGTGCCAGCAGCTTAGCGGGGGGGAATCAAGAGACCCAGTACTTC
TRBV19	few	TRBD1	TRBJ1-1	CASSTSTGGTEAFF	TGTGCCAGTAGTACGTCCACAGGGGGCACTGAAGCTTTCTTT
TRBV5-1	.	TRBD1	TRBJ1-2	CASSPGGAYGYTF	TGCGCCAGCAGCCCAGGGGGAGCCTATGGCTACACCTTC
TRBV28	.	.	TRBJ2-6	CASSGYGANVLTF	TGTGCCAGCAGTGGCTATGGGGCCAACGTCCTGACTTTC
TRBV5-6	.	TRBD1	TRBJ1-6	CASSLAGTAYNSPLHF	TGTGCCAGCAGCTTGGCCGGGACAGCCTATAATTCACCCCTCCACTTT
TRBV2	few	TRBD2	TRBJ2-2	CASISGGHTGELFF	TGTGCCAGCATCTCGGGGGGTCACACCGGGGAGCTGTTTTTT
TRBV21-1	.	.	TRBJ2-7	CASSARGPDATKQYF	TGTGCCAGCAGCGCCCGGGGGCCCGATGCCACCAAGCAGTACTTC
TRBV6-5	.	.	TRBJ1-6	CASSYKGWNSPLHF	TGTGCCAGCAGTTACAAGGGGTGGAATTCACCCCTCCACTTT
TRBV10-2	once	TRBD2	TRBJ2-1	CASRPGLGVEQFF	TGCGCCAGCCGACCGGGACTAGGAGTCGAGCAGTTCTTC
TRBV11-3	once	TRBD1	TRBJ2-1	CASSSRESGPTGGNEQFF	TGTGCCAGCAGCAGCAGGGAGTCGGGGCCCACAGGGGGTAATGAGCAGTTCTTC